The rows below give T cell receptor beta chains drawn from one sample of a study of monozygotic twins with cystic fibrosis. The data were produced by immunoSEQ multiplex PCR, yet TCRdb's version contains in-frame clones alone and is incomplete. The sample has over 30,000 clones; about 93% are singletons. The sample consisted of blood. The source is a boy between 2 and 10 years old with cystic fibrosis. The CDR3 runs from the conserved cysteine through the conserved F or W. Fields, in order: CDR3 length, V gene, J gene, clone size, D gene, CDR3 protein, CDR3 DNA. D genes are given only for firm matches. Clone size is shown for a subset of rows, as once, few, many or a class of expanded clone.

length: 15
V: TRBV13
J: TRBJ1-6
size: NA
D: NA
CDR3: CASSFGWTVNSPLHF
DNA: TGTGCCAGCAGCTTCGGATGGACAGTAAATTCACCCCTCCACTTT

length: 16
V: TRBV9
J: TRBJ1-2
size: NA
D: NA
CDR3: CASSVEPSGATYGYTF
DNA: TGTGCCAGCAGCGTAGAGCCCTCCGGGGCAACTTATGGCTACACCTTC

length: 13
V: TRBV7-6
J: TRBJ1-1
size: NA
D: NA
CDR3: CASSSGWGTEAFF
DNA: TGTGCCAGCAGCTCCGGTTGGGGCACTGAAGCTTTCTTT

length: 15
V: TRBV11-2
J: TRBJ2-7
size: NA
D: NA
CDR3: CASSYGPGNSYEQYF
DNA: TGTGCCAGCAGTTACGGGCCAGGAAACTCCTACGAGCAGTACTTC

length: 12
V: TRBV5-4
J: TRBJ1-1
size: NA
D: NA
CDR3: CASTRVGTEAFF
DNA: TGTGCCAGCACCAGGGTGGGGACTGAAGCTTTCTTT

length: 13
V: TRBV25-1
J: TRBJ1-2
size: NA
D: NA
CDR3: CASSEFGGLSYTF
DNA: TGTGCCAGCAGTGAATTTGGGGGCCTTAGCTACACCTTC

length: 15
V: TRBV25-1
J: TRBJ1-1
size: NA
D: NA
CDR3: CASRGQTDGPREAFF
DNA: TGTGCCAGCAGGGGCCAGACGGACGGCCCTCGTGAAGCTTTCTTT

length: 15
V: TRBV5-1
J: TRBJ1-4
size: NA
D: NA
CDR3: CASSSEAGTNEKLFF
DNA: TGCGCCAGCAGCTCGGAGGCGGGTACTAATGAAAAACTGTTTTTT

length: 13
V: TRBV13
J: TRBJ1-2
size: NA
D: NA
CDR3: CASSPRSYNGYTF
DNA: TGTGCCAGCAGCCCCCGGTCCTATAATGGCTACACCTTC

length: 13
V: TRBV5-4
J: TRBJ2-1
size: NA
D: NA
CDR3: CASSLGQDNEQFF
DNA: TGTGCCAGCAGCTTGGGACAGGACAATGAGCAGTTCTTC

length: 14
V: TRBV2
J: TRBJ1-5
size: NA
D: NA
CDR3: CASSVQGTNQPQHF
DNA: TGTGCCAGCAGCGTACAGGGAACGAATCAGCCCCAGCATTTT

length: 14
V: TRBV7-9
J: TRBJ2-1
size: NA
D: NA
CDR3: CASRQPGQYNEQFF
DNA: TGTGCCAGCAGGCAGCCGGGGCAGTACAATGAGCAGTTCTTC

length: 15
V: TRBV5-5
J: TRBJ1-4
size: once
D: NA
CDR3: CASTPSGLTGEKLFF
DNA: TGTGCCAGCACGCCAAGCGGGCTTACGGGTGAAAAACTGTTTTTT

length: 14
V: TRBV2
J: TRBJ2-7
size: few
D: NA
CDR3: CASKRTETSYEQYF
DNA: TGTGCCAGCAAGAGGACAGAGACTTCCTACGAGCAGTACTTC

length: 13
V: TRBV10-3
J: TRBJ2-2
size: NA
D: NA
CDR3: CAISDRNTGELFF
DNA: TGTGCCATCAGTGACAGAAACACCGGGGAGCTGTTTTTT

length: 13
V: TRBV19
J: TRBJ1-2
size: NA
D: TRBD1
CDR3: CASTDRGIYGYTF
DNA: TGTGCCAGTACCGACAGGGGGATCTATGGCTACACCTTC

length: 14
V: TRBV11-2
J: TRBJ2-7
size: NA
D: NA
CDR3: CASSSLSDAYEQYF
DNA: TGTGCCAGCAGCTCCTTATCGGACGCCTACGAGCAGTACTTC

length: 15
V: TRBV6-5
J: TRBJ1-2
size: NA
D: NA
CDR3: CASSYFPGGAYGYTF
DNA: TGTGCCAGCAGTTACTTTCCGGGAGGAGCCTATGGCTACACCTTC

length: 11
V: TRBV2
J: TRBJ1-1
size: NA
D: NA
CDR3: CASSGGAEAFF
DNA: TGTGCCAGCAGTGGAGGGGCTGAAGCTTTCTTT

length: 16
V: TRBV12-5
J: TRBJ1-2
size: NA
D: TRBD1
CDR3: CASGLVPTDRASGYTF
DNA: TGTGCTAGTGGTTTGGTACCAACTGACAGGGCGTCTGGCTACACCTTC

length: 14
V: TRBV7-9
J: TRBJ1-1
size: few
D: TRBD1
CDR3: CASSLTGYGTEAFF
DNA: TGTGCCAGCAGCTTGACAGGGTATGGCACTGAAGCTTTCTTT

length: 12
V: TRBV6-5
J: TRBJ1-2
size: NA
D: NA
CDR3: CASSPGGHGYTF
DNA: TGTGCCAGCAGTCCGGGTGGTCATGGCTACACCTTC

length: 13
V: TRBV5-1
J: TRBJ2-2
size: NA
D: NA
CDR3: CASSLLGPGELFF
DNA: TGCGCCAGCAGCTTACTAGGGCCCGGGGAGCTGTTTTTT

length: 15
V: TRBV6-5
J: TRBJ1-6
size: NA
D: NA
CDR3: CASSYSAAINSPLHF
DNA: TGTGCCAGCAGTTACTCTGCAGCGATTAATTCACCCCTCCACTTT

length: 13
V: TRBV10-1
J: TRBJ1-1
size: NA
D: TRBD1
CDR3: CASSVDRGTEAFF
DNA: TGCGCCAGCAGTGTGGACAGGGGAACTGAAGCTTTCTTT

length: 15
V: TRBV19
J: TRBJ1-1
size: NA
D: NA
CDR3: CASSPPHSDGTEAFF
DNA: TGTGCCAGTAGTCCCCCCCATTCCGACGGCACTGAAGCTTTCTTT

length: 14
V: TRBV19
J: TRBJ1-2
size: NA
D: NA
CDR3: CASSMRQTTEGYTF
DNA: TGTGCCAGTAGTATGAGACAAACTACGGAAGGCTACACCTTC

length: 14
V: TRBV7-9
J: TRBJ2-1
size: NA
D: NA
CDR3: CASRLSGPDNEQFF
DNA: TGTGCCAGCAGGTTGAGTGGACCAGACAATGAGCAGTTCTTC

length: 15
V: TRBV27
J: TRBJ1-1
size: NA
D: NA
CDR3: CASRLVPSWSTEAFF
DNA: TGTGCCAGCAGACTCGTGCCTAGCTGGAGCACTGAAGCTTTCTTT

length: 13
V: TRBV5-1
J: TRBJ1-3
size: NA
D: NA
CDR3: CASSSRDGNTIYF
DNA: TGCGCCAGCAGCTCCAGGGATGGAAACACCATATATTTT

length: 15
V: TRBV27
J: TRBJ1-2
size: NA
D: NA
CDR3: CASSLRGLGDYGYTF
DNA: TGTGCCAGCAGTCTCCGGGGCCTTGGGGACTATGGCTACACCTTC